A single sample is the source of the 21 T cell receptor beta chains below, sequenced in a study of blood T cell repertoires in COVID-19. The table came from immunoSEQ multiplex PCR; TCRdb's copy has only in-frame clones and leaves some out. There are 150,000 to 200,000 clones in the sample; about 83% occur only once, and roughly 8.6% lies in the top ten. Sequenced sample: peripheral blood. These TCRs come from a man aged 60-69 years with acute or convalescent COVID-19.

The CDR3 DNA reads TGTGCCAGTGAGTCCGGGACAGGGGCGGGTACTGAAGCTTTCTTT. It encodes CASESGTGAGTEAFF. V usage is TRBV27 and J usage is TRBJ1-1; 10 nucleotides match TRBD1. V lost 9 bases and J lost 5; bases outside the gene matches: 12. Germline CDR1 is MNHEY and CDR2 is SMNVEV (reference sequence). This CDR3 contains 15 residues.

This chain joins TRBV10-2 and TRBJ2-3, with D possibly TRBD1 on 6 matching bases. Trimming left V 8 bases short and J 5 bases short, with 14 bases between. The V gene's germline CDR1 is WSHSY and CDR2 SAAADI. The CDR3 is 13 amino acids. CDR3 nucleotide sequence: TGCGCCAGCTCACAGGGATGGAGAGATACGCAGTATTTT. It specifies CASSQGWRDTQYF.

This chain connects TRBV6-5 to TRBJ2-1, with D perhaps TRBD1 (6 bases). V shed 0 bases and J shed 9 bases, with 18 bases lying between them. CDR3 length equals 16 residues. Germline CDR1 MNHEY, CDR2 SVGAGI. The DNA of the CDR3 is TGTGCCAGCAGTTACTCGTTGGGGGCCGGGGTAGGTGAGCAGTTCTTC. It is translated as CASSYSLGAGVGEQFF.

The V and J genes are TRBV5-6 and TRBJ2-4; a weak D match, TRBD2 (6 bases). V lost 3 bases and J lost 3, with 13 bases in between. In germline, CDR1 is SGHDT, CDR2 YYEEEE. The CDR3 consists of 15 residues. The CDR3 spells CASSSGLDFKNIQYF. The CDR3, as DNA: TGTGCCAGCAGCTCGGGACTCGATTTCAAAAACATTCAGTACTTC.

This rearrangement joins TRBV4-1 to TRBJ1-6, with TRBD1 matching 7 bases. The germline V gene has CDR1 MGHRA and CDR2 YSYEKL. The CDR3 consists of 16 residues. The ends lost 4 bases at V and 5 bases at J; junction bases unmatched: 8. The CDR3 is CASSLPTGLDNSPLHF. CDR3 sequence (DNA): TGCGCCAGCAGCCTCCCGACAGGGTTGGATAATTCACCCCTCCACTTT.

The chain links TRBV25-1 to TRBJ1-6; TRBD1 matches at 7 bases. After removal of 3 bases from V and 10 bases from J, the junction contained 15 bases not matched to a gene. Germline V gene lookup returns CDR1 MGHDK and CDR2 SYGVNS. The length of the CDR3 is 17 residues. CDR3 DNA: TGTGCCAGCAGTGACCGCCGCAGGGGGAAAAAAGAATCACCCCTCCACTTT. Amino acids: CASSDRRRGKKESPLHF.

V usage is TRBV30 and J usage is TRBJ1-4, with a tentative D call TRBD1 (5 bases). This CDR3 spans 14 amino acids. Looked up from germline, CDR1 is GTSNPN and CDR2 is SVGIG (reference sequence). Trimming shortened V by 4 bases and J by 8 bases, and 17 bases separated the two germline ends. The CDR3 region has the DNA TGTGCCTGGAAGGCGAATCAGGCAGGGGAAAAACTGTTTTTT. Residues: CAWKANQAGEKLFF.

The chain has TRBV7-2 and TRBJ2-3; the match to TRBD1 covers 11 bases. The germline V gene has CDR1 SGHTA and CDR2 FQGNSA. The CDR3 has 15 amino acids. V was clipped by 4 bases and J by 4 bases; unmatched bases: 4. In DNA form, the CDR3 reads TGTGCCAGCAGCTCCCGGGGACAGGGGGCAGATACGCAGTATTTT. This gives the protein CASSSRGQGADTQYF. Filled out from reference TRBV7-2 and TRBJ2-3, the complete variable domain reads GAGVSQSPSNKVTEKGKDVELRCDPISGHTALYWYRQSLGQGLEFLIYFQGNSAPDKSGLPSDRFSAERTGGSVSTLTIQRTQQEDSAVYLCASSSRGQGADTQYFGPGTRLTVL.

This clone was counted a few times. The gene calls are TRBV3-1 (or the pseudogene TRBV3-2) and TRBJ1-2; weak D call: TRBD1 (5 bases). V lost 3 bases and J 1 base, leaving 15 bases between the germline ends. From germline, CDR1 is LGHDT and CDR2 YNNKEL (reference sequence). This CDR3 contains 16 residues. DNA of the CDR3: TGTGCCAGCAGCCAGGGTTACAGGATTCTTAACTATGGCTACACCTTC. It is translated as CASSQGYRILNYGYTF.

The chain is built from TRBV4-3 and TRBJ2-1; no clear D gene. V gave up 0 bases and J gave up 0 bases, with 12 bases separating them. CDR3 length: 17 amino acids. Looked up from germline, CDR1 is LGHNA and CDR2 is YSLEER. The DNA for the CDR3 is TGCGCCAGCAGCCAAGAATCGGAAGGCGGCTCCTACAATGAGCAGTTCTTC. Translating gives CASSQESEGGSYNEQFF.

The rearrangement joins TRBV5-6 to TRBJ1-2; tentative D call: TRBD1 (5 bases). The CDR3 has 13 residues. Germline V gene data show CDR1 as SGHDT and CDR2 as YYEEEE. The V gene lost 4 bases and the J gene lost 4 bases, with 11 bases spanning the gap. The CDR3, as DNA: TGTGCCAGCAGCCTACAGGACCCCTATGGCTACACCTTC. Translation: CASSLQDPYGYTF.

This chain uses TRBV5-1 with TRBJ1-1; 7 positions match TRBD1. This CDR3 is built from 13 residues. V dropped 4 bases and J dropped 1; count of bases not matched to a gene: 1. Germline V lookup: CDR1 SGHRS, CDR2 YFSETQ. CDR3 sequence (DNA): TGCGCCAGCAGCCGGACAGGGAACACTGAAGCTTTCTTT. Translated: CASSRTGNTEAFF. Filled out from reference TRBV5-1 and TRBJ1-1, the complete variable domain reads KAGVTQTPRYLIKTRGQQVTLSCSPISGHRSVSWYQQTPGQGLQFLFEYFSETQRNKGNFPGRFSGRQFSNSRSEMNVSTLELGDSALYLCASSRTGNTEAFFGQGTRLTVV.

This clone occurred a few times. V is TRBV30 and J is TRBJ2-1; D is perhaps TRBD1 (6 bases). The germline CDR1 and CDR2 sequences are GTSNPN and SVGIG (reference sequence). The CDR3 is made up of 14 amino acids. With 4 bases removed from V and 0 bases from J, the gap between germline ends came to 10 bases. In DNA form, the CDR3 reads TGTGCCTGGACTACAGGGAGCTCCTACAATGAGCAGTTCTTC. Its protein product is CAWTTGSSYNEQFF.

The chain uses TRBV30 and TRBJ1-2; D may be TRBD1 (6 bases). Trimming removed 3 bases from V and 4 bases from J, with 15 bases in between. The CDR3 is made up of 14 amino acids. Germline loops: CDR1 GTSNPN, CDR2 SVGIG (reference sequence). This CDR3 reads CAWSLDRTTYGYTF. The CDR3, as DNA: TGTGCCTGGAGCTTAGACAGGACCACCTATGGCTACACCTTC.

The genes are TRBV5-6 and TRBJ1-2; TRBD1 aligns across 7 bases. After removal of 0 bases from V and 0 bases from J, the junction contained 2 bases not matched to a gene. The CDR3 extends over 15 amino acids. The germline CDR1 and CDR2 sequences are SGHDT and YYEEEE. The CDR3: CASSLGDRANYGYTF. CDR3 DNA sequence: TGTGCCAGCAGCTTGGGAGACAGGGCTAACTATGGCTACACCTTC.

The chain employs TRBV5-1 and TRBJ2-1; perhaps TRBD1 as D (5 bases). The CDR3 length is 14 residues. Trimming shortened V by 4 bases and J by 8 bases, and 16 bases separated the two germline ends. Germline V gene lookup returns CDR1 SGHRS and CDR2 YFSETQ. The CDR3 nucleotides read TGCGCCAGCAGCCCGTCGGGCAGGGTCGATGAGCAGTTCTTC. It is translated as CASSPSGRVDEQFF.

This clone was recorded once. In nucleotides, the CDR3 is TGTGCCTGGAGTGTCACCACTACCTACTACGAGCAGTACTTC. Protein product: CAWSVTTTYYEQYF. The chain recombines TRBV30 with TRBJ2-7; D unresolved. Trimming took off 0 bases at V and 3 bases at J, with 12 bases between the two ends. Per germline, CDR1 GTSNPN and CDR2 SVGIG (reference sequence). The CDR3 loop spans 14 amino acids.

DNA for the CDR3: TGTGCCAGTAGTCGGGGGGGCATAGACGAGCAGTACTTC. As protein: CASSRGGIDEQYF. The rearrangement uses TRBV19 and TRBJ2-7; 8 bases agree with TRBD2. The CDR3 sequence is 13 residues long. The germline CDR1 and CDR2 sequences are LNHDA and SQIVND (reference sequence). J was trimmed by 5 bases and V by 5 bases; bases with no gene match: 5.

This chain links TRBV5-1 with TRBJ2-5; 7 bases align to TRBD1. Germline V gene sequence: CDR1 SGHRS, CDR2 YFSETQ. The ends lost 4 bases at V and 5 bases at J; junction bases unmatched: 8. This CDR3 region has 14 residues. CDR3 sequence reads: CASSPGQPVETQYF. The CDR3 DNA reads TGCGCCAGCAGCCCGGGACAGCCAGTGGAGACCCAGTACTTC. Using reference TRBV5-1 and TRBJ2-5 for the parts outside the CDR3, the full variable domain is KAGVTQTPRYLIKTRGQQVTLSCSPISGHRSVSWYQQTPGQGLQFLFEYFSETQRNKGNFPGRFSGRQFSNSRSEMNVSTLELGDSALYLCASSPGQPVETQYFGPGTRLLVL.

The rearrangement joins TRBV2 to TRBJ1-1, with TRBD1 matching over 7 bases. Trimming took 6 bases from V and 4 from J; bases not matched to a gene: 11. CDR3 length: 15 amino acids. CDR1 is SNHLY and CDR2 is FYNNEI in the germline V gene. DNA for the CDR3: TGTGCCAGCAGGGGCCACAGGGGTTGGAGCACTGAAGCTTTCTTT. Its translation: CASRGHRGWSTEAFF.

The sample holds a few counts of this clone. V usage is TRBV7-9 and J usage is TRBJ2-5; 13 bases agree with TRBD2. The germline CDR1 and CDR2 sequences are SEHNR and FQNEAQ (reference sequence). The CDR3 extends over 14 amino acids. J gave up 5 bases and V 5 bases, and 2 bases lay outside the gene matches. The CDR3 sequence: CASSTGLAGETQYF. The CDR3 DNA is TGTGCCAGCAGCACGGGACTAGCGGGGGAGACCCAGTACTTC.